This passage covers 20 T cell receptor beta chains from one sample sequenced in a study of control samples from healthy donors and cancer patients. Sequenced by immunoSEQ multiplex PCR; TCRdb stores in-frame clones only, minus some. The table lists about 250,000 clones, around 80% of them singletons. The specimen sequenced was PBMCs. The origin of the receptors is a woman aged 55-70 years with lung cancer.

In its sample, this clone was seen once. V is TRBV5-4 and J is TRBJ1-2; D is unclear. CDR1 is SGHNT, CDR2 YYREEE, per germline (reference sequence). This CDR3 has 15 amino acids. The V and J ends lost 4 bases and 0 bases respectively, with 13 bases between them. The CDR3: CASSTDWSANYGYTF. CDR3 in DNA: TGTGCCAGCAGCACCGATTGGTCAGCTAACTATGGCTACACCTTC.

The chain uses TRBV2 and TRBJ1-3; TRBD1 matches 7 bases. Per the germline V gene, CDR1 is SNHLY and CDR2 is FYNNEI. The CDR3 extends over 14 amino acids. V trimming: 7 bases; J trimming: 1 base; junction bases outside the gene matches: 4. CDR3 sequence: CASKKTGSGNTIYF. The CDR3 bases are TGTGCCAGCAAGAAGACAGGGTCTGGAAACACCATATATTTT. Full variable domain (rest looked up from reference TRBV2 and TRBJ1-3): EPEVTQTPSHQVTQMGQEVILRCVPISNHLYFYWYRQILGQKVEFLVSFYNNEISEKSEIFDDQFSVERPDGSNFTLKIRSTKLEDSAMYFCASKKTGSGNTIYFGEGSWLTVV.

The chain couples TRBV29-1 to TRBJ1-1, with D uncertain. CDR3 size: 13 residues. The germline V gene encodes CDR1 SQVTM and CDR2 ANQGSEA. V shed 0 bases and J shed 5 bases, with 10 bases lying between them. CDR3 amino acids: CSVEENLLTEAFF. CDR3 nucleotide sequence: TGCAGCGTTGAAGAGAACTTGCTGACTGAAGCTTTCTTT.

This clone has only a few counts. The chain links TRBV2 to TRBJ1-1; D not certain. V was pared by 2 bases and J by 3 bases, with 4 bases between. The CDR3 contains 12 residues. Germline V gives CDR1 SNHLY, CDR2 FYNNEI. CDR3 in amino acids: CASSEQYTEAFF. The DNA of the CDR3 is TGTGCCAGCAGTGAACAATACACTGAAGCTTTCTTT.

The rearrangement uses TRBV27 and TRBJ2-3; 7 positions match TRBD2. V dropped 2 bases and J dropped 5; count of bases not matched to a gene: 4. Germline V lookup: CDR1 MNHEY, CDR2 SMNVEV (reference sequence). The CDR3 has 14 amino acids. The chain's CDR3 is CASSLLAGEDTQYF. CDR3 DNA: TGTGCCAGCAGTTTACTGGCGGGAGAAGATACGCAGTATTTT.

J is TRBJ2-7 and V is TRBV15; D gene unclear. V shed 1 base and J shed 3 bases, with 13 bases lying between them. Germline CDR1 LNHNV, CDR2 YYDKDF (reference sequence). The CDR3 totals 15 residues. CDR3 amino acids: CATSRAHQQHYEQYF. The CDR3 DNA sequence: TGTGCCACCAGCAGAGCCCACCAACAACACTACGAGCAGTACTTC.

The chain recombines TRBV5-1 with TRBJ1-2; D ambiguous. The V end lost 0 bases, the J end lost 4 bases, and 13 bases lay between the germline ends. Germline-derived CDR1 and CDR2 are SGHRS and YFSETQ. The CDR3 runs 15 residues. DNA of the CDR3: TGCGCCAGCAGCTTGGCTAGTGGAGGAACCTATGGCTACACCTTC. Amino acids: CASSLASGGTYGYTF.

The CDR3 DNA follows: TGTGCCAGCAAGTCAAGTGGAACTCTAGTCAAGCAGTACTTC. It yields the protein CASKSSGTLVKQYF. The chain links TRBV2 to TRBJ2-7; D remains ambiguous. The CDR3 sequence is 14 residues long. CDR1 is SNHLY and CDR2 is FYNNEI in the germline V gene. V was pared by 7 bases and J by 8 bases, with 21 bases between.

The chain is built from TRBV19 and TRBJ2-2; D may be TRBD1 (6 bases). This CDR3 spans 14 amino acids. V was shortened by 5 bases and J by 5 bases, with 12 bases between the two germline ends. CDR1 is LNHDA, CDR2 SQIVND, per germline (reference sequence). The CDR3 reads CASSVQGRTGELFF. As DNA, the CDR3 is TGTGCCAGTAGTGTACAGGGAAGAACCGGGGAGCTGTTTTTT.

This clone has just a few counts. As DNA, the CDR3 is TGTGCCAGTAGTATCCGCCTAGCGGGATTTGAAAATGAGCAGTTCTTC. It codes for CASSIRLAGFENEQFF. The chain recombines TRBV19 with TRBJ2-1, with 9 bases lining up with TRBD2. Germline V CDR1 and CDR2: LNHDA, SQIVND (reference sequence). This CDR3 has 16 amino acids. The V and J ends lost 3 bases and 7 bases, in that order; junction bases with no gene match: 10.

The rearrangement uses TRBV30 and TRBJ2-2; D remains ambiguous. V was clipped by 3 bases and J by 4 bases, with 15 bases between them. The CDR3 contains 15 residues. Looked up from germline, CDR1 is GTSNPN and CDR2 is SVGIG (reference sequence). CDR3 DNA sequence: TGTGCCTGGAGCCTCAAAGAGACGAGCACCGGGGAGCTGTTTTTT. It codes for CAWSLKETSTGELFF.

The rearrangement links TRBV7-6 to TRBJ2-7, with D possibly TRBD2 on 6 matching bases. V was cut by 5 bases and J by 4 bases, with 18 bases left in between. The CDR3 runs to 15 residues. CDR1 and CDR2 from the germline V gene are SGHVS and FNYEAQ. The CDR3 nucleotides are TGTGCCAGCAGCCCCCGGATAGCGGACACGTACGAGCAGTACTTC. Translated, it gives CASSPRIADTYEQYF.

This sequence joins TRBV6-1 and TRBJ2-3; D is perhaps TRBD1 or TRBD2 (6 bases each). Trimming took 3 bases from V and 6 from J, leaving 19 bases between them. The CDR3 loop spans 16 amino acids. Per germline, CDR1 MNHNS and CDR2 SASEGT. The CDR3 sequence is CASSEGVVGAGDTQYF. The DNA of the CDR3 is TGTGCCAGCAGTGAGGGTGTAGTGGGGGCGGGGGATACGCAGTATTTT.

This rearrangement joins TRBV4-1 to TRBJ2-3; tentative D call: TRBD1 (6 bases). The CDR3 runs 13 residues. V was trimmed by 8 bases and J by 5 bases, leaving 14 bases between them. Germline loops: CDR1 MGHRA, CDR2 YSYEKL. The CDR3 region is CASGTSGGDTQYF. In DNA, the CDR3 is TGCGCCAGCGGGACAAGCGGTGGAGATACGCAGTATTTT.

The rearrangement links TRBV5-6 to TRBJ2-2; D is unclear. This CDR3 is built from 15 residues. Per the germline V gene, CDR1 is SGHDT and CDR2 is YYEEEE. V dropped 0 bases and J dropped 4 bases, with 10 bases sitting between them. The CDR3 here is CASSLVRRTTGELFF. CDR3 sequence (DNA): TGTGCCAGCAGCTTGGTAAGGAGAACCACCGGGGAGCTGTTTTTT.

As concerns this clone: This CDR3 is also generated by other DNA sequences in the sample. The chain uses TRBV10-2 and TRBJ1-2; possible D gene TRBD1, 6 bases. There are 15 residues in the CDR3. Between the trimmed V and J ends, which lost 0 bases and 0 bases, there was a span of 8 bases. Germline V gene lookup returns CDR1 WSHSY and CDR2 SAAADI. CDR3 nucleotides: TGCGCCAGCAGTGAGTCGACAGGATCTAACTATGGCTACACCTTC. It is translated as CASSESTGSNYGYTF.

CDR3 in amino acids: CASSVAGQGGNTIYF. The CDR3 coding sequence is TGTGCCAGCAGCGTAGCCGGCCAGGGAGGAAACACCATATATTTT. The chain uses TRBV9 and TRBJ1-3, with D possibly matching TRBD1 (5 bases). The germline gives CDR1 SGDLS, CDR2 YYNGEE. This CDR3 spans 15 amino acids. V gave up 0 bases and J gave up 4 bases, with 11 bases separating them.

V usage is TRBV3-1 (or the pseudogene TRBV3-2) and J usage is TRBJ2-1; 12 nucleotides line up with TRBD1. CDR3 length equals 16 residues. With V trimmed by 1 base and J by 8 bases, 6 bases remained unmatched. Germline V gives CDR1 LGHDT, CDR2 YNNKEL (reference sequence). The DNA of the CDR3 is TGTGCCAGCAGCCAAGTACCCGGGACAGGGGGCGATGAGCAGTTCTTC. The encoded protein is CASSQVPGTGGDEQFF.

The CDR3 nucleotides are TGCGCCAGCAGCTTCCGGGACAGGGCCTACGAGCAGTACTTC. Its protein is CASSFRDRAYEQYF. V and J are TRBV5-1 and TRBJ2-7, with 9 nucleotides matching TRBD1. Germline V gives CDR1 SGHRS, CDR2 YFSETQ. The V gene end was trimmed by 2 bases and the J gene end by 2 bases; junction bases not matched to a gene: 2. The CDR3 is 14 amino acids.

This rearrangement joins TRBV9 to TRBJ2-1, with D possibly TRBD2 on 6 matching bases. Germline lookup yields CDR1 SGDLS and CDR2 YYNGEE. V was shortened by 0 bases and J by 9 bases, with 7 bases between the two germline ends. The CDR3 extends over 12 amino acids. DNA for the CDR3: TGTGCCAGCAGCGTAGTGGGGGGTGAGCAGTTCTTC. Translating gives CASSVVGGEQFF.